This T cell receptor (beta chain) was sequenced in a study of spatial heterogeneity in lung cancer. Study background: The donor population consisted of under 75 patients with untreated, early-stage non-small cell lung cancer. Sequencing covered available follow-up PBMC samples collected a median of about 22 months after resection.

TCRdb recomputed calls from the 5' RACE reads with MiXCR, one row per CDR3 protein. The data contain about 52,000 distinct CDR3 sequences, 7.4% of them singletons. This CDR3 spans 13 amino acids. Germline V gene sequence: CDR1 GTSNPN, CDR2 SVGIG (reference sequence). Trimming took off 1 base at V and 4 bases at J, with 10 bases between the two ends. Time point of the sample: blood at routine non-recurrence follow-up after resection. Sequencing covered unsorted whole RNA taken from tumor, nontumor lung or frozen PBMC. Material: PBMCs, obtained at follow-up. This clonotype originated in a female donor with early-stage non-small cell lung cancer. The chain recombines TRBV30 with TRBJ1-1; the D gene is possibly TRBD1 (5 bases). The CDR3 here is CAWSGRGSTEAFF. CDR3 nucleotide sequence: TGTGCCTGGAGTGGGAGGGGCAGCACTGAAGCTTTCTTT.